Many counts were recorded for the clone carrying this T cell receptor (beta chain). The target antigen is unknown. The sample originates from a study of breast tumors, draining lymph nodes, adjacent tissues. TCRdb ran MiXCR on the multiplex PCR reads and lists one entry per CDR3 protein. The data hold 150,000 to 200,000 distinct CDR3 sequences, with 30% to 40% observed a single time. The lymph nodes were axillary draining lymph nodes from breast cancer patients. The V segment lost 4 bases and the J segment 6 bases; nucleotides outside the gene matches: 6. The CDR3 has 14 residues. Looked up from germline, CDR1 is ENHRY and CDR2 is SYGVKD. Study-level points and caveats: The data were judged consistent with most tumor T cells coming from lymph node and expanding in tumor. Luminal-like breast cancer showed significantly greater tumor-nontumor repertoire similarity than basal-like breast cancer did. Tumors had less TCR diversity than lymph nodes, more than nontumor tissue.

This receptor was obtained from a female donor with breast cancer. Some clones in this sample may be carry-over from other donors' samples. This chain joins TRBV10-3 and TRBJ2-7, with 10 bases matching TRBD2. Sequencing used axillary lymph node tissue. CDR3: CAISASGGGSEQYF. The CDR3 DNA reads TGTGCCATCAGTGCCAGCGGGGGGGGAAGCGAGCAGTACTTC.